What follows is one T cell receptor (beta chain) and its context. Its binding antigen is unknown. Base qualities are not provided; no much larger clone lies one nucleotide away. The data belong to a study of T cell repertoires in cytomegalovirus infection (dated by TCRdb to between 2019 and 2020). For context, the study as a whole: Peptide stimulations targeted recently identified HLA-C-restricted CMV epitopes, whose presentation resists viral immunomodulation, together with well-studied HLA-B-restricted epitopes. Because public TCR beta signatures pointed to carriage of CMV infection together with the matching HLA type, the HLA type of each donor mattered for the analysis.

Deletion took 2 bases off V and 5 bases off J, with a span of 21 bases between the germline ends. From cysteine to phenylalanine, the CDR3 is 18 amino acids long. CDR3 DNA only is kept here, 54 bases in frame from base 1. CDR1 and CDR2 are read off the germline V gene as KGHSH and LQKENI. This sample was sequenced with an Illumina HiSeq 1500. The public reads were reanalyzed by TCRdb: fastp trimming at Q25, MiXCR alignment, in-frame beta chains only. Merged by CDR3 protein, the rows form single entries marked with the most common genes and DNA. The sample profile shows about 47,000 distinct CDR3 sequences; about 19% of them were found once. The ten largest clones add up to 50% to 65% of the sample. The meaning of the sample's treatment or condition label: in vitro stimulation with specific CMV peptide epitopes to enrich CMV-specific T cells. Summary of the overall study and its limitations: Cumulative frequency of public TCR beta family members discriminated carriers of CMV infection plus the relevant HLA type in this cohort and an independent approximately 360-donor cohort. The ex vivo response was dominated by HLA-C-restricted CMV-specific TCR beta clonotypes, and the single most frequent clonotype in two of eight donors was supplied by these HLA-C-restricted clonotypes.

The origin of this receptor is a human donor in good health (CMV status not recorded). Some clones in this sample may be carry-over from other donors' samples. The chain links TRBV18 with TRBJ2-2, with TRBD1 tentatively as D gene (6 bases match). This specimen was CD8+ T cells from cultured PBMCs, taken from culture after CMV antigen stimulation. The encoded CDR3 is CASSPGSSGVVRTGELFF. The sequence in DNA is TGTGCCAGCTCACCAGGATCCTCAGGGGTTGTCCGGACCGGGGAGCTGTTTTTT.